This T cell receptor beta chain appears in the sequencing data of a study of cytomegalovirus exposure and HLA in healthy donors listed by TCRdb under 2017. Concerning the study at large: An earlier analysis of some 600 of the donors reported around 280 Gb of sequence data and some 110 million unique TCR beta sequences obtained from around 180 million T cells. In addition to the first cohort of 666 subjects, a separate validation cohort of approximately 110 different subjects was used. Roughly 5 DR-DQ haplotypes were handled as single units for association and clustering, since linkage in the cohort was strong. To predict cytomegalovirus infection status, the study brought together high-throughput TCR immunosequencing, statistical association of individual TCRs with disease status, and machine learning. Alongside the repertoire data, information on donor age, sex, ethnicity and CMV serostatus was compiled. To study patterns of TCR occurrence, a later analysis re-analyzed previously published TCR beta repertoires from several hundred donors and added high-resolution HLA genotyping. The T cell repertoires of about 700 subjects were profiled by immunosequencing and related to cytomegalovirus serostatus. HLA typing covered class I and class II loci at four-digit resolution. All discovery cohort repertoires had been generated using a single sequencing platform. A later genetic analysis used genome-wide SNP genotypes for about 60% of the roughly 700 donors, treating that subset as a discovery cohort. Among about 360 genotyped donors of the cohort, an average of roughly 240,000 unique TCR beta nucleotide sequences were sequenced per donor, about a sixth of them non-productive. An early release covering approximately 600 HLA-typed donors comprised approximately 290 gigabases of sequencing data and tens of millions of unique TCR sequences. Rather than using new phenotypic data, the later analysis identified candidate immune exposures from TCR beta sequences and from how often those sequences occurred across donors. The study was designed to test whether signatures of past pathogen exposure could be identified by cataloging public T cell receptors. Typing coverage varied by locus: about 620-630 donors for A, B, C, DRB1 and DQB1; under 550 for DQA1; 606 for DPA1; around 450 for DPB1. To decide whether each TCR beta V gene segment behaved as functional or pseudogenic, an earlier analysis of approximately 620 of the donors relied on high-throughput TCR beta sequencing. Among the approximately 400 genotyped donors, roughly 80% belonged to the genetic ancestry cluster associated with self-reported Caucasian donors. The investigation overall reported the following: According to a later analysis, TCR association rates differed among HLA loci, with DRB1 alleles showing the most associated TCRs and HLA-C alleles showing the fewest. In a later analysis, several top co-occurrence clusters were reported to appear linked to parvovirus B19, influenza, CMV and Epstein-Barr virus. In a later analysis, more than 15,000 TCR beta sequences were associated with specific HLA alleles at a false discovery rate of 0.05. A cluster of highly shared sequence variants was judged likely to represent a technical artifact of the sequencing pipeline. In a later analysis, most CMV-associated TCR beta chains were found to appear HLA-restricted, with HLA associations seemingly driven largely by CMV exposure. Only TCR beta chains were sequenced in this cohort, and the absence of alpha or paired-chain data limited detectable features. Because counts were too low, some 17 rarely observed V segments, including chromosome 9 orphons, were excluded from the earlier analysis of 587 of the donors. When HLA alleles, especially DR and DQ, strongly co-occurred, TCR associations were difficult to assign to individual alleles. A total of some 180 TCR beta chains were listed by the study as associated with cytomegalovirus. The only immune exposure information available for the cohort was CMV serostatus. Across donors, most TCR sequences were observed very rarely, whereas some public TCRs were present in many individuals. In an earlier analysis of 587 of the donors, most TCR beta V segments were observed in productive rearrangements about 87% or about 30% of the time, broadly matching IMGT annotations. According to the authors, the approach could potentially be generalized to other disease states and immunological phenotypes. According to a later genetic analysis, donors in an Asian-associated ancestry cluster had fewer N-insertions in productive TCRs than the approximately 710-donor mean. Three of the identified cytomegalovirus-associated TCR beta chains were confirmed in vitro to be specific for cytomegalovirus antigens. V-gene and J-gene trimming of TCR beta chains was associated with a missense DCLRE1C variant in a later genetic analysis, and the association was replicated in an independent cohort. HLA typing was unavailable for some donors at each locus, so association tests used only the typed subset. In a later analysis, HLA-associated TCR beta chains were found to be more clonally expanded and to have lower generation probabilities than equally common non-associated chains. Sequencing depth was assumed to be roughly uniform across donors in the presence/absence analyses, though that assumption may not hold. A further reported finding was that TCR beta sequences accurately predicted the HLA-A and HLA-B alleles for most subjects in the first cohort. Correlated functional status among segregating V segments might be attributable to linkage disequilibrium, but an unknown experimental factor could not be ruled out. The classifier was reported to diagnose cytomegalovirus status with high specificity and sensitivity in both the original and validation cohorts. The 87-base-pair reads could not distinguish some IMGT-functional V segments, including TRBV6-2 and TRBV6-3, so those segments were excluded.

With regard to this clone: No antigen is known for it. One base away there is no much larger clone; base qualities are not given.

The receptor library was made with the immunoSEQ multiplex PCR assay. The multiplex PCR relied on a mix of 60 forward primers for TCR Vbeta segments and 13 reverse primers for TCR Jbeta segments. The CDR3 region of rearranged TCR beta genes was amplified from genomic DNA by a multiplex PCR assay. On the Illumina HiSeq System, the amplified TCR beta libraries were sequenced as 87-base-pair reads. As for how the authors treated the data: In a later analysis, some 80 million unique TCR beta chains were counted across the 690 or so repertoires, and approximately 11 million of these chains were shared by at least two donors. Raw reads were error-corrected and collapsed into unique sequences with a nearest-neighbor algorithm that merged closely related sequences to remove PCR and sequencing errors. V, D and J gene segments were assigned by aligning CDR3 sequences to IMGT reference sequences. For a sequence to be retained, a match of at least six nucleotides to both a V gene segment and a J gene segment was required. Rearrangements were called productive when the CDR3 lacked stop codons and stayed in frame with V and J; all others were non-productive. CDR3 was defined by IMGT convention, running from the second conserved V-encoded cysteine to the conserved J-encoded phenylalanine. In an earlier analysis of 550 to 650 of the donors, sequences lacking an unambiguous match to a single V gene segment were excluded. In an earlier analysis of some 590 of the donors, a V segment was called functional when productive rearrangements were above 56.7%, and segregating when the standard deviation between donors exceeded 5%. A statistical classification framework was built to diagnose cytomegalovirus status from the catalog of TCR beta chain sequences. In a later analysis, V and J genes were assigned by comparing TCR nucleotide sequences against IMGT/GENE-DB human TR gene sequences. A later analysis assigned CDR3 sequences and most-parsimonious VDJ recombination scenarios with the TCRdist pipeline. In a later analysis, every TCR beta chain was defined by the combination of its CDR3 amino acid sequence and its V-gene family, and reads without a unique V-gene family were dropped. A later analysis removed 500 to 600 highly shared, low-generation-probability nucleotide sequences to deal with suspected cross-contamination and a sequencing artifact. In a later analysis, a clonal expansion index was calculated for each public chain from normalized within-repertoire ranks of inferred template counts. In a later analysis, generation probabilities were computed using a VDJ recombination model fitted to out-of-frame rearrangements, and the results were checked against IGoR. In a later analysis, hypergeometric tests were used to score TCR-TCR, TCR-HLA and TCR-CMV co-occurrence, with a repertoire-size bias correction applied to TCR pairs. False discovery rates were estimated in a later analysis by permuting HLA or CMV assignments 20 times. In a later analysis, co-occurring TCRs were grouped using DBSCAN, and TCRdist sequence similarity was added for clustering within HLA-allele-positive subsets. For co-occurrence clustering, repertoires with fewer than 30,000 or more than 120,000 public chains were excluded, along with about five repertoires with anomalous nucleotide sharing. Here the immuneACCESS table is served through TCRdb, limited to in-frame sequences with V and J called. Missing clones are a known gap in these copies; in checked studies unresolved V genes cover under half, and the rest lacks a known reason. The DNA was the basis for D and trimming; V, J and clone size are from that table. The sample yields roughly 38,000 clones; more than 90% were counted once. Of the sample, approximately 2.6% falls within the top ten clones.

The germline V and J ends show losses of 6 bases and 7 bases respectively, and no gene match explains 7 bases of the junction. As encoded in the germline V gene, CDR1 is MNHEY while CDR2 is SVGAGI. The CDR3, cysteine through phenylalanine, is 15 amino acids long. CDR3 DNA is the only sequence kept; it has 45 bases, read in frame from the first base. The cohort comprised some 680 healthy bone marrow donors. Cohort members were all nominally healthy when sampled, although unrecorded immune exposures were likely present. The donor was CMV seronegative and belonged to the group of under 400 seronegative cohort members. A peripheral blood sample was collected from each donor, and TCR beta sequencing was performed on peripheral blood mononuclear cells. Genomic DNA was extracted from the blood cell samples with the Qiagen DNeasy Blood Extraction Kit.

The receptor's source is a woman aged 18-30 years in good health and CMV-seronegative. Here the chain combines TRBV6-5 and TRBJ2-1; TRBD2 aligns with 12 central bases. The sequenced sample consisted of PBMCs. The CDR3 region has the sequence CASSRLAGVGNEQFF. The DNA is TGTGCCAGCAGCCGACTAGCGGGAGTTGGAAATGAGCAGTTCTTC.